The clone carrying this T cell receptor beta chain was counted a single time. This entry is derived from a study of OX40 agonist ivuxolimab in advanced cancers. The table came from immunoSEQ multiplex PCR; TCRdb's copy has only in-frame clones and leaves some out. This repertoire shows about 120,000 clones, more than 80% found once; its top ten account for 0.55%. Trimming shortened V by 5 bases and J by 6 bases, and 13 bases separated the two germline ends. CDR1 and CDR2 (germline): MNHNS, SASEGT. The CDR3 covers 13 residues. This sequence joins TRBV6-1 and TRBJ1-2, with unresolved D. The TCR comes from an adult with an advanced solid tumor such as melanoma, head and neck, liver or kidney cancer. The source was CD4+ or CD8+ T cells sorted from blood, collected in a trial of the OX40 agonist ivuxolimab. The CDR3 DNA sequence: TGTGCCAGCAGTCAAGGTTCTAAACATGGCTACACCTTC. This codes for CASSQGSKHGYTF.